This TCR beta chain was captured by sequencing in a study of spatial heterogeneity in lung cancer. At the level of the study: Sequences of the beta chain were consistently detected in greater numbers than alpha-chain sequences. Whole-study findings and limits: Ubiquitous, expanded tumor-derived TCRs were more frequently observed in blood at resection than at follow-up.

The CDR3 length is 15 residues. Per the germline V gene, CDR1 is SGHAT and CDR2 is FQNNGV. V was clipped by 4 bases and J by 2 bases; unmatched bases: 7. MiXCR, run by TCRdb on the 5' RACE reads, gives a single entry per CDR3 protein. The table records roughly 28,000 distinct CDR3 sequences, roughly 8.4% of them present only once. This clonotype was found many times. Its matching antigen is unknown. The time point here: sample taken at primary tumor resection. From tumor, nontumor lung or frozen PBMC, whole RNA was taken unsorted for sequencing. The sample in question was PBMCs, obtained at surgery. The chain combines TRBV11-2 with TRBJ2-7; 8 bases match TRBD2. The sequence was obtained from a female donor with early-stage non-small cell lung cancer. The CDR3 DNA sequence: TGTGCCAGCAGCTCCACTAGCGGAGTTACCTACGAGCAGTACGTC. This encodes CASSSTSGVTYEQYV.